This is a list of T cell receptor beta chains from one sample in a study of identical twins. Each CDR3 protein is one row after TCRdb ran MiXCR on the 5' RACE reads. Of some 500,000 distinct CDR3 sequences listed, less than 25% are singletons. This same sample was also part of a study on T cells expressing NK-cell markers.

Sequenced: CD4+ T cells sorted from blood. These receptors originate from a woman under 30 in good health. The CDR3 runs from the conserved cysteine through the conserved F or W. D genes are given only for firm matches. The size of a clone is reported for some rows only, either as once, few or many, or as a class for expanded clones.

V	J	D	length	size	CDR3	DNA
TRBV6-2/TRBV6-3	TRBJ2-3	NA	15	NA	CASSYVQGPADTQYF	TGTGCCAGCAGTTACGTCCAGGGGCCCGCAGATACGCAGTATTTT
TRBV5-1	TRBJ2-7	TRBD2	15	NA	CASSLAAGVLYEQYF	TGCGCCAGCAGCTTGGCTGCGGGAGTTCTCTACGAGCAGTACTTC
TRBV6-1	TRBJ1-2	NA	13	NA	CACGTEGTYGYTF	TGTGCCTGCGGCACTGAGGGGACCTATGGCTACACCTTC
TRBV14	TRBJ2-7	NA	14	few	CASSHAGTRSEQYF	TGTGCCAGCAGCCACGCCGGGACGCGGAGCGAGCAGTACTTC
TRBV7-9	TRBJ2-7	NA	12	few	CASSLFALEQYF	TGTGCCAGCAGCTTGTTTGCGCTCGAGCAGTACTTC
TRBV20-1	TRBJ2-1	TRBD2	15	NA	CSATKTSGGAPEQFF	TGCAGTGCTACCAAGACTAGCGGGGGGGCCCCTGAGCAGTTCTTC
TRBV7-9	TRBJ1-1	NA	15	NA	CAGGVKGLMNTEAFF	TGTGCCGGGGGGGTCAAGGGCCTCATGAACACTGAAGCTTTCTTT
TRBV20-1	TRBJ2-7	TRBD2	18	NA	CSARLAGGTGKSSYEQYF	TGCAGTGCTCGTCTAGCGGGAGGGACCGGTAAGTCCTCCTACGAGCAGTACTTC
TRBV20-1	TRBJ1-2	TRBD1	15	few	CSARGPGQGVYGYTF	TGCAGTGCTAGAGGTCCGGGACAGGGGGTCTATGGCTACACCTTC
TRBV12-3/TRBV12-4	TRBJ2-3	TRBD2	18	few	CASSDDRGSGSTPDTQYF	TGTGCCAGCAGTGACGACCGGGGTAGCGGGAGTACCCCAGATACGCAGTATTTT
TRBV5-1	TRBJ2-3	NA	12	few	CASSFPPDTQYF	TGCGCCAGCAGCTTCCCCCCAGATACGCAGTATTTT
TRBV3-1	TRBJ2-3	NA	14	NA	CASSQLYRDETQYF	TGTGCCAGCAGCCAACTGTACCGGGACGAGACGCAGTATTTT
TRBV12-3/TRBV12-4	TRBJ2-5	TRBD1	13	few	CASSPPGGETQYF	TGTGCCAGCAGCCCTCCAGGGGGAGAGACCCAGTACTTC
TRBV5-6	TRBJ2-1	TRBD2	17	NA	CASSLALAGGPGDEQFF	TGTGCCAGCAGCCTGGCTTTGGCGGGGGGGCCAGGGGATGAGCAGTTCTTC
TRBV19	TRBJ1-2	NA	13	NA	CASATGQFSGYTF	TGTGCCAGTGCGACCGGACAGTTTAGTGGCTACACCTTC
TRBV27	TRBJ2-7	TRBD2	16	NA	CASSPGPSGTSYEQYF	TGTGCCAGCAGTCCAGGACCTAGCGGGACCTCCTACGAGCAGTACTTC
TRBV6-1	TRBJ2-7	TRBD1	14	NA	CASSQTGGTYEQYF	TGTGCCAGCAGCCAAACAGGGGGGACATACGAGCAGTACTTC
TRBV5-4	TRBJ2-1	TRBD2	15	few	CASSFKSSGRDEQFF	TGTGCCAGCAGCTTTAAATCTAGCGGGAGAGATGAGCAGTTCTTC
TRBV11-3	TRBJ2-5	TRBD2	17	NA	CASSQGLAASTQETQYF	TGTGCCAGCAGCCAGGGACTAGCGGCATCGACCCAAGAGACCCAGTACTTC
TRBV20-1	TRBJ2-7	TRBD2	12	many	CSASSGRTEQYF	TGCAGTGCTAGTTCCGGGAGGACCGAGCAGTACTTC
TRBV9	TRBJ2-1	NA	12	NA	CASSARGGEQFF	TGTGCCAGCAGCGCCAGGGGTGGTGAGCAGTTCTTC
TRBV28	TRBJ1-1	TRBD1	16	NA	CASSKGGRGERSEAFF	TGTGCCAGCAGCAAAGGGGGCAGGGGAGAGAGATCTGAAGCTTTCTTT
TRBV7-9	TRBJ1-6	NA	15	NA	CASSPTGGWNSPLHF	TGTGCCAGCAGCCCAACCGGGGGCTGGAATTCACCCCTCCACTTT
TRBV12-3/TRBV12-4	TRBJ2-7	TRBD1	16	NA	CASSFFRTGPPLEQYF	TGTGCCAGCAGTTTTTTTCGGACAGGGCCCCCGTTGGAGCAGTACTTC
TRBV13	TRBJ1-6	TRBD1	19	NA	CARSSGGALRSSYNSPLHF	TGTGCCAGGAGCTCAGGGGGGGCCCTTCGAAGCTCCTATAATTCACCCCTCCACTTT
TRBV5-1	TRBJ1-2	TRBD1	15	few	CASSAGQGRNYGYTF	TGCGCCAGCAGCGCGGGACAGGGGAGGAACTATGGCTACACCTTC
TRBV4-1	TRBJ2-5	NA	13	once	CASSQATQETQYF	TGCGCCAGCAGCCAAGCGACCCAAGAGACCCAGTACTTC
TRBV20-1	TRBJ2-3	NA	17	few	CSASWDSFPLKGDTQYF	TGCAGTGCTAGTTGGGACTCATTTCCCCTCAAGGGGGATACGCAGTATTTT
TRBV12-3/TRBV12-4	TRBJ2-5	TRBD1	14	few	CASRSSGQGGSQYF	TGTGCCAGCAGAAGTTCGGGACAGGGTGGGTCCCAGTACTTC
TRBV3-1	TRBJ2-1	NA	13	NA	CASSQDAGQKQFF	TGTGCCAGCAGCCAAGACGCGGGACAGAAGCAGTTCTTC
TRBV20-1	TRBJ1-1	NA	12	few	CSAKVPGSEAFF	TGCAGTGCTAAGGTCCCCGGCTCTGAAGCTTTCTTT
TRBV2	TRBJ2-1	TRBD2	13	few	CASKIPGGGEQFF	TGTGCCAGCAAGATCCCGGGGGGAGGTGAGCAGTTCTTC
TRBV5-5	TRBJ2-1	NA	17	few	CASSLLYQGRLYNEQFF	TGTGCCAGCAGCTTGTTGTACCAGGGGCGGCTGTACAATGAGCAGTTCTTC